This T cell receptor (beta chain) was profiled in a study of vaccination and CD4 T cells after COVID-19. Looking at the study overall: Investigators stimulated cells with overlapping spike peptides drawn from SARS-CoV-2, HCoV-NL63, HCoV-OC43 and HCoV-229E. Study observations and caveats: With convalescent patients, a median roughly 83% of reactive clones emerged solely after vaccination.

This CDR3 is built from 15 residues. The V gene's germline CDR1 is SGHVS and CDR2 FQNEAQ. The V and J ends lost 4 bases and 4 bases respectively, with 16 bases between them. Indicated treatment: roughly 10-day PBMC culture with coronavirus spike peptide pools or control peptides (ViraFEST assay). Regarding this clonotype: Its matching antigen is unknown.

Once obtained from cultured CD4+ T cells, the DNA was sequenced using the Oncomine TCR Beta short-read assay. Cultures of CD4+ T cells served as the source for extracting genomic DNA. TCRdb ran MiXCR on the PCR reads and lists one entry per CDR3 protein. This repertoire shows about 6,400 distinct CDR3 sequences, roughly 71% found once; its top ten account for roughly 19%. This TCR was recovered from a human donor who had recovered from COVID-19. This chain uses TRBV7-8 with TRBJ1-2, with D possibly being TRBD1 (5 bases). The source material was CD4+ T cells from blood, cultured in vitro. The CDR3 region is CASSYRAAGAYGYTF. DNA of the CDR3: TGTGCCAGCAGCTACCGGGCCGCCGGGGCCTATGGCTACACCTTC.